This T cell receptor (beta chain) was profiled in a study of blood T cell repertoires in COVID-19. Looking at the study overall: Some COVID-19 samples were acute and others convalescent; all came from the United States, Italy and Spain. PBMCs, B-cell-depleted T cells, or T cells were the source of the cDNA or gDNA that made up the material.

Trimming removed 6 bases from V and 7 bases from J; junction bases left unmatched: 14. CDR3 size: 14 residues. CDR1 SQVTM and CDR2 ANQGSEA come from the germline V gene. Original handling: By means of reference gene primer amplification, nucleated cell counts were estimated. Sequencing was performed with immunoSEQ multiplex PCR; in TCRdb, only in-frame clones are kept and a portion is missing. D and trimming were read from the DNA, whereas the V and J calls and clone size are those reported in that table. The sample carries 150,000 to 200,000 clones, nearly 90% recorded once. This clone has just a few counts.

This chain connects TRBV29-1 to TRBJ1-2; TRBD1 matches at 7 bases. Sequences were obtained from peripheral blood. This TCR derives from a man aged 60 to 69 with active or convalescent COVID-19. CDR3 sequence (DNA): TGCAGCGTCTTAGAGGGGACAGCAAATCCTGGCTACACCTTC. Amino acid sequence: CSVLEGTANPGYTF.